This T cell receptor beta chain was sequenced in a study of beta chain features in type 1 diabetes. CDR3 length: 13 amino acids. From germline, CDR1 is LGHNA and CDR2 YSLEER. V was clipped by 1 base and J by 11 bases, with 14 bases between them. Sequenced material consisted of expressed TCRB transcripts (all of the isolated RNA was reverse transcribed). Libraries were prepared by immunoSEQ multiplex PCR; TCRdb keeps only in-frame clonotypes and omits some of them. The table records approximately 250,000 clones, around an eighth of them present only once. What was sequenced was naive CD4+ T cells from blood. The sequence was obtained from a woman aged 40 to 50 in good health. This rearrangement joins TRBV4-3 to TRBJ1-1; D is uncertain. CDR3 nucleotides: TGCGCCAGCAGCCAAGTCGTGTCCGGTCGGGCTTTCTTT. Its translation is CASSQVVSGRAFF.